The 32 T cell receptor beta chains presented below share a single source sample, sequenced in a study of blood T cell repertoires in COVID-19. Method: immunoSEQ multiplex PCR; TCRdb's copy keeps in-frame clones and lacks some. In the table there are under 200,000 clones, roughly 86% of which are singletons. Sequenced sample: peripheral blood. The source is a man aged 18 to 29 with acute or convalescent COVID-19.

The chain is built from TRBV27 and TRBJ2-1; 8 nucleotides match TRBD1. The germline gives CDR1 MNHEY, CDR2 SMNVEV (reference sequence). This CDR3 region has 15 residues. Trimming took 5 bases from V and 6 from J; bases not matched to a gene: 9. Here the CDR3 DNA reads TGTGCCAGCAGTCTCTGGACAGGGAGGCCCAATGAGCAGTTCTTC. Encoded protein: CASSLWTGRPNEQFF.

The genes are TRBV18 and TRBJ1-2, with D perhaps TRBD1 (5 bases). Germline CDR1 is KGHSH and CDR2 is LQKENI. This CDR3 contains 15 residues. V dropped 4 bases and J dropped 3 bases, with 15 bases sitting between them. In nucleotides, the CDR3 is TGTGCCAGCTCACGCGACGGGGGGACTGACTATGGCTACACCTTC. Protein: CASSRDGGTDYGYTF.

The chain employs TRBV6-5 and TRBJ1-6; 9 bases are a match to TRBD1. The length of the CDR3 is 15 residues. Trimming at V came to 5 bases and at J to 6 bases, leaving 5 bases not matched to a gene. Per the germline V gene, CDR1 is MNHEY and CDR2 is SVGAGI. In DNA, the CDR3 is TGTGCCAGCAGTACCGGGGGACAGGGTAATTCACCCCTCCACTTT. Amino acid sequence: CASSTGGQGNSPLHF.

The chain joins TRBV7-2 to TRBJ1-2; D ambiguous. This CDR3 region has 14 residues. Trimming removed 5 bases from V and 8 bases from J, with 18 bases in between. CDR1 is SGHTA and CDR2 is FQGNSA in the germline V gene. The DNA of the CDR3 is TGTGCCAGCAGCCCGGGTCAGCCCCATGGAGGCTACACCTTC. This translates into CASSPGQPHGGYTF. The entire variable domain, with the rest obtained from reference TRBV7-2 and TRBJ1-2, is as follows: GAGVSQSPSNKVTEKGKDVELRCDPISGHTALYWYRQSLGQGLEFLIYFQGNSAPDKSGLPSDRFSAERTGGSVSTLTIQRTQQEDSAVYLCASSPGQPHGGYTFGSGTRLTVV.

The gene calls are TRBV3-1 (or the pseudogene TRBV3-2) and TRBJ1-6; 8 nucleotides line up with TRBD1. Germline values: CDR1 LGHDT, CDR2 YNNKEL (reference sequence). V trimming: 4 bases; J trimming: 3 bases; junction bases outside the gene matches: 5. CDR3 length: 16 amino acids. DNA for the CDR3: TGTGCCAGCAGCCTACCGGGACAGGACTATAATTCACCCCTCCACTTT. Translated: CASSLPGQDYNSPLHF.

The J gene is TRBJ2-5, the V gene TRBV27; D is ambiguous. Trimming took off 3 bases at V and 5 bases at J, with 13 bases between the two ends. Germline-derived CDR1 and CDR2 are MNHEY and SMNVEV (reference sequence). The CDR3 totals 14 residues. The CDR3 nucleotides read TGTGCCAGCAGTTTTTCTAACTCCGGGGAGACCCAGTACTTC. Translated: CASSFSNSGETQYF.

This rearrangement joins TRBV19 to TRBJ2-1; tentatively, D is TRBD2 (6 bases). The CDR3 extends over 14 amino acids. Trimming stripped 3 bases from V and 8 bases from J, with 14 bases between. Germline CDR1 is LNHDA and CDR2 is SQIVND (reference sequence). CDR3 protein: CASSISAGSDEQFF. The CDR3 DNA follows: TGTGCCAGTAGTATCAGTGCGGGGTCCGATGAGCAGTTCTTC. The full variable domain, rest sourced from reference TRBV19 and TRBJ2-1, is DGGITQSPKYLFRKEGQNVTLSCEQNLNHDAMYWYRQDPGQGLRLIYYSQIVNDFQKGDIAEGYSVSREKKESFPLTVTSAQKNPTAFYLCASSISAGSDEQFFGPGTRLTVL.

The V gene is TRBV28, the J gene TRBJ2-7, with D uncertain. V was shortened by 3 bases and J by 3 bases, with 3 bases between the two germline ends. The CDR3 consists of 11 residues. Germline V gene lookup returns CDR1 MDHEN and CDR2 SYDVKM. The CDR3 DNA is TGTGCCAGCAGTTTCAGCTACGAGCAGTACGTC. Translation: CASSFSYEQYV.

In its sample, this clone was seen a few times. Here the CDR3 reads CASSPTGNYGYTF. The CDR3 coding sequence is TGTGCCAGCAGTCCGACAGGCAATTATGGCTACACCTTC. The chain couples TRBV3-1 (or the pseudogene TRBV3-2) to TRBJ1-2; D is possibly TRBD1 (6 bases). V lost 6 bases, J lost 5 bases, and 13 bases lay in between. The CDR3 extends over 13 amino acids. Germline V CDR1 and CDR2: LGHDT, YNNKEL (reference sequence).

The chain carries TRBV9 and TRBJ1-4, with TRBD1 identical over 7 bases. V trimming: 4 bases; J trimming: 8 bases; junction bases outside the gene matches: 11. Looked up from germline, CDR1 is SGDLS and CDR2 is YYNGEE. CDR3 size: 15 residues. DNA for the CDR3: TGTGCCAGCAGCCCCTGGACAGGCGCAGAAGAAAAACTGTTTTTT. It codes for CASSPWTGAEEKLFF.

V usage is TRBV7-3 and J usage is TRBJ2-3; TRBD1 aligns across 9 bases. This CDR3 spans 15 amino acids. V gave up 5 bases and J gave up 4 bases; unmatched junction bases: 7. Per germline, CDR1 SGHTA and CDR2 FQGTGA. The CDR3 region has the DNA TGTGCCAGCAGCCTCGGGACAGGGATCCCAGATACGCAGTATTTT. Amino acids: CASSLGTGIPDTQYF.

The chain joins TRBV7-8 to TRBJ1-3; weak D call: TRBD1 (5 bases). V lost 1 base, J lost 1 base, and 5 bases lay in between. The CDR3 extends over 14 amino acids. Germline values: CDR1 SGHVS, CDR2 FQNEAQ. CDR3 sequence (DNA): TGTGCCAGCAGCTTAGAGGGGTCTGGAAACACCATATATTTT. Its translation: CASSLEGSGNTIYF.

In its sample, this clone was seen once. A read error may produce the germline difference seen at one junction end. CDR3 sequence (DNA): TGTGCCAGTAGGATAGCCCCCGGCACAGATACGCAGTATTTT. Translating it yields CASRIAPGTDTQYF. This chain connects TRBV19 to TRBJ2-3; D unresolved. The CDR3 length is 14 residues. Germline CDR1 is LNHDA and CDR2 is SQIVND (reference sequence).

V gene TRBV5-4 combines with J gene TRBJ1-2; TRBD1 is a possible D gene (5 bases). V was trimmed by 0 bases and J by 3 bases, leaving 15 bases between them. The V gene's germline CDR1 is SGHNT and CDR2 YYREEE (reference sequence). This CDR3 spans 16 amino acids. The CDR3 reads CASSLAGQGMDYGYTF. The CDR3 DNA is TGTGCCAGCAGCTTGGCCGGGCAGGGTATGGACTATGGCTACACCTTC. The variable domain in full, with the rest retrieved from reference TRBV5-4 and TRBJ1-2, is ETGVTQSPTHLIKTRGQQVTLRCSSQSGHNTVSWYQQALGQGPQFIFQYYREEENGRGNFPPRFSGLQFPNYSSELNVNALELDDSALYLCASSLAGQGMDYGYTFGSGTRLTVV.

The chain has TRBV5-5 and TRBJ1-2; weak D call: TRBD1 (5 bases). The germline gives CDR1 SGHKS, CDR2 YYEKEE (reference sequence). The CDR3 runs 14 residues. Trimming left V 0 bases short and J 10 bases short, with 16 bases between. The CDR3 here is CASSLDGQGLVYTF. Here the CDR3 DNA reads TGTGCCAGCAGCTTGGACGGCCAGGGCTTAGTCTACACCTTC.

The V call is TRBV19, the J call TRBJ1-1; D is possibly TRBD1 (6 bases). CDR1 and CDR2 from the germline V gene are LNHDA and SQIVND (reference sequence). The CDR3 runs to 15 residues. V dropped 8 bases and J dropped 0 bases, with 16 bases sitting between them. The DNA of the CDR3 is TGTGCCAGTGGGGCGGGGGGCCGAGTGAACACTGAAGCTTTCTTT. Residues: CASGAGGRVNTEAFF.

The V gene is TRBV6-6, the J gene TRBJ2-7; 9 bases agree with TRBD1. V lost 7 bases and J lost 2; bases outside the gene matches: 6. Germline V gene sequence: CDR1 MNHNY, CDR2 SVGAGI (reference sequence). The CDR3 length is 14 residues. Written as DNA, the CDR3 is TGTGCCAGCATGTCCGGGACAGGGACCTACGAGCAGTACTTC. This codes for CASMSGTGTYEQYF.

In this sample, this clone turned up once. The chain is built from TRBV18 and TRBJ2-7; no reliable D call. V lost 1 base and J lost 1, with 14 bases in between. Germline CDR1 and CDR2: KGHSH and LQKENI. The CDR3 contains 16 residues. The CDR3 sequence is CASSPRAASRSYEQYV. CDR3 in DNA: TGTGCCAGCTCACCACGGGCAGCAAGTCGATCCTACGAGCAGTACGTC.

The chain carries TRBV3-1 (or the pseudogene TRBV3-2) and TRBJ1-2, with 7 positions matching TRBD1. This CDR3 spans 14 amino acids. The ends lost 3 bases at V and 1 base at J; junction bases unmatched: 2. Germline CDR1 LGHDT, CDR2 YNNKEL (reference sequence). For the CDR3, the DNA is TGTGCCAGCAGCCAGCAGGGGGGTAACTATGGCTACACCTTC. As protein: CASSQQGGNYGYTF.

The chain links TRBV24-1 to TRBJ1-1; D gene unclear. The length of the CDR3 is 16 residues. Trimming took 0 bases from V and 4 from J, leaving 14 bases between them. CDR1 KGHDR and CDR2 SFDVKD come from the germline V gene. The CDR3 here is CATSDLPRIGCTEAFF. CDR3 DNA: TGTGCCACCAGTGATTTGCCGCGTATCGGGTGCACTGAAGCTTTCTTT.

This clone occurred a few times. The V call is TRBV4-2, the J call TRBJ2-3, with D maybe TRBD2 (5 bases). Germline loops: CDR1 LGHNA, CDR2 YNFKEQ. The CDR3 covers 14 residues. Trimming removed 1 base from V and 4 bases from J, with 9 bases in between. This chain's CDR3 is CASSQVSSPDTQYF. CDR3 in DNA: TGTGCCAGCAGCCAAGTTTCTAGCCCAGATACGCAGTATTTT.

The chain joins TRBV7-8 to TRBJ2-5, with 7 bases that match TRBD1. With V trimmed by 5 bases and J by 2 bases, 8 bases remained unmatched. The CDR3 extends over 15 amino acids. In germline, CDR1 is SGHVS, CDR2 FQNEAQ. CDR3 nucleotides: TGTGCCAGCAGCCCGGTACCGGGACAGCAAGAGACCCAGTACTTC. This gives the protein CASSPVPGQQETQYF.

This chain connects TRBV7-6 to TRBJ1-4; D perhaps matches TRBD1 (6 bases). Germline CDR1 reads SGHVS; CDR2 reads FNYEAQ. CDR3 size: 17 residues. V dropped 5 bases and J dropped 0 bases, with 16 bases sitting between them. The CDR3 loop reads CASSAGQMVTTNEKLFF. The DNA for the CDR3 is TGTGCCAGCAGCGCAGGACAGATGGTCACAACTAATGAAAAACTGTTTTTT.

CDR3 sequence reads: CASSIAADRTGGSPLHF. The CDR3 DNA is TGTGCCAGTAGTATAGCGGCCGACAGGACGGGGGGTTCACCCCTCCACTTT. The chain employs TRBV19 and TRBJ1-6, with D perhaps matching TRBD1 (6 bases). CDR3 length: 17 amino acids. V shed 1 base and J shed 9 bases, with 19 bases lying between them. Germline assignment: CDR1 LNHDA and CDR2 SQIVND (reference sequence).

The genes are TRBV7-2 and TRBJ2-5, with D perhaps matching TRBD1 (6 bases). The CDR3 length is 14 residues. The V end lost 0 bases, the J end lost 5 bases, and 10 bases lay between the germline ends. Germline CDR1 SGHTA, CDR2 FQGNSA. CDR3 sequence (DNA): TGTGCCAGCAGCTTAGCGGGGGCTGGGGAGACCCAGTACTTC. This translates into CASSLAGAGETQYF. The variable domain in full, with the rest retrieved from reference TRBV7-2 and TRBJ2-5, is GAGVSQSPSNKVTEKGKDVELRCDPISGHTALYWYRQSLGQGLEFLIYFQGNSAPDKSGLPSDRFSAERTGGSVSTLTIQRTQQEDSAVYLCASSLAGAGETQYFGPGTRLLVL.

The chain recombines TRBV7-8 with TRBJ1-5; D not certain. In germline, CDR1 is SGHVS, CDR2 FQNEAQ. The CDR3 contains 14 residues. Trimming removed 1 base at V and 6 bases at J, with 10 bases between. The CDR3 nucleotides read TGTGCCAGCAGCTTAGAGGTAGGCGGTCAGCCCCAGCATTTT. It encodes CASSLEVGGQPQHF.

This rearrangement joins TRBV28 to TRBJ1-6; TRBD1 might be the D (5 bases). The CDR3 extends over 15 amino acids. Per the germline V gene, CDR1 is MDHEN and CDR2 is SYDVKM. V lost 3 bases, J lost 2 bases, and 8 bases lay in between. The chain's CDR3 is CASSFGATYNSPLHF. Written as DNA, the CDR3 is TGTGCCAGCAGTTTTGGGGCGACCTATAATTCACCCCTCCACTTT.

This clone was counted a single time. The CDR3: CASSVRGRGATNEKLFF. The CDR3 nucleotides are TGTGCCAGCAGCGTCAGGGGGCGCGGGGCAACTAATGAAAAACTGTTTTTT. The chain has TRBV13 and TRBJ1-4, with TRBD1 matching over 8 bases. Trimming took 5 bases from V and 0 from J; bases not matched to a gene: 8. CDR1 PRHDT and CDR2 FYEKMQ come from the germline V gene (reference sequence). The CDR3 is 17 amino acids.

The rearrangement links TRBV6-5 to TRBJ2-7; the D gene is possibly TRBD1 (6 bases). The CDR3 runs 10 residues. Trimming removed 6 bases from V and 12 bases from J, with 12 bases in between. Germline V lookup: CDR1 MNHEY, CDR2 SVGAGI. CDR3 in amino acids: CASRETGLYV. In DNA, the CDR3 is TGTGCCAGCAGGGAGACAGGACTGTACGTC.

The V and J genes are TRBV6-5 and TRBJ1-1, with a possible D match to TRBD1 (5 bases). V was pared by 4 bases and J by 0 bases, with 9 bases between. Germline V gene sequence: CDR1 MNHEY, CDR2 SVGAGI. This CDR3 has 14 residues. The CDR3 is CASSLTAMNTEAFF. CDR3 sequence (DNA): TGTGCCAGCAGTTTGACAGCCATGAACACTGAAGCTTTCTTT.

The CDR3 loop is CASSPERTGRQYF. The CDR3, as DNA: TGTGCCAGCAGCCCCGAAAGGACAGGGAGGCAGTATTTT. The V gene is TRBV11-3, the J gene TRBJ2-3; 8 bases are a match to TRBD1. CDR1 SGHNT and CDR2 YENEEA come from the germline V gene. This CDR3 is built from 13 residues. After removal of 5 bases from V and 11 bases from J, the junction contained 9 bases not matched to a gene. Using reference TRBV11-3 and TRBJ2-3 for the parts outside the CDR3, the full variable domain is EAGVVQSPRYKIIEKKQPVAFWCNPISGHNTLYWYLQNLGQGPELLIRYENEEAVDDSQLPKDRFSAERLKGVDSTLKIQPAELGDSAVYLCASSPERTGRQYFGPGTRLTVL.

This chain links TRBV14 with TRBJ2-7; D unclear. Germline loops: CDR1 SGHDN, CDR2 FVKESK. V lost 2 bases, J lost 3 bases, and 5 bases lay in between. CDR3 length: 12 residues. CDR3 DNA: TGTGCCAGCAGCCAACAAAACTACGAGCAGTACTTC. Encoded protein: CASSQQNYEQYF.